This TCR beta chain originates from a study of control samples from healthy donors and cancer patients. Data came from immunoSEQ multiplex PCR; TCRdb stores just in-frame clones and leaves some out. Among 45,000 to 65,000 clones listed, approximately 91% were seen once. The germline CDR1 and CDR2 sequences are MGHRA and YSYEKL. The CDR3 covers 14 residues. Trimming removed 3 bases from V and 6 bases from J, with 11 bases in between. The clonotype comes from a man aged 50 to 59 with head and neck cancer. What was sequenced was PBMCs. The V call is TRBV4-1, the J call TRBJ2-2; D is ambiguous. In DNA form, the CDR3 reads TGCGCCAGCAGCCAGGATACTGGGCCCGGGGAGCTGTTTTTT. This codes for CASSQDTGPGELFF.